These T cell receptor beta chains were read from a single sample in a study of Ad26.COV2.S vaccination and SARS-CoV-2 variants. Repertoires were generated with immunoSEQ multiplex PCR, while TCRdb's copy carries only in-frame clones and drops some. The repertoire consists of about 480,000 clones, with around 90% occurring once and the leading ten covering 9.5% to 15%. Sequencing was performed on peripheral blood, taken in a trial of Ad26.COV2.S vaccine versus placebo. The receptors come from a person aged 18-65 years who received the Ad26.COV2.S COVID-19 vaccine or a placebo. Both conserved end residues are part of each CDR3. The order of the fields is V gene, clone size, D gene, J gene, CDR3 protein, CDR3 DNA. D genes are given only for firm matches. Some rows have no size entry. The others give once, few or many, or a class for an expanded clone.

>TRBV9|NA|NA|TRBJ2-2
CASSVTGDFTGELFF
TGTGCCAGCAGCGTAACGGGAGACTTCACCGGGGAGCTGTTTTTT
>TRBV15|NA|NA|TRBJ1-3
CATSRAGSYGNTIYF
TGTGCCACCAGCAGAGCAGGGAGTTACGGAAACACCATATATTTT
>TRBV6-5|NA|NA|TRBJ2-3
CASSQKHTQYF
TGTGCCAGCAGTCAAAAGCATACGCAGTATTTT
>TRBV28|NA|NA|TRBJ1-6
CASSFLGQNSPLHF
TGTGCCAGCAGTTTTTTAGGACAGAATTCACCCCTCCACTTT
>TRBV4-2|NA|NA|TRBJ2-7
CASSQDEQVNYEQYF
TGTGCCAGCAGCCAAGATGAACAAGTGAACTACGAGCAGTACTTC
>TRBV12-3/TRBV12-4|NA|TRBD2|TRBJ2-5
CASREGTRETQYF
TGTGCCAGTAGGGAGGGGACCCGAGAGACCCAGTACTTC
>TRBV27|NA|TRBD2|TRBJ2-2
CASRTSGETTGELFF
TGTGCCAGCAGAACTAGCGGGGAAACTACCGGGGAGCTGTTTTTT
>TRBV6-5|NA|TRBD1|TRBJ2-7
CASNAQGEAYEQYF
TGTGCCAGCAATGCACAGGGGGAGGCCTACGAGCAGTACTTC
>TRBV28|NA|NA|TRBJ2-3
CATKAGATDTQYF
TGTGCCACCAAAGCGGGTGCCACAGATACGCAGTATTTT
>TRBV2|NA|NA|TRBJ2-2
CASSLGAGELFF
TGTGCCAGCAGTCTGGGGGCCGGGGAGCTGTTTTTT
>TRBV28|NA|NA|TRBJ2-5
CASSRTPQETQYF
TGTGCCAGCAGCCGAACTCCCCAAGAGACCCAGTACTTC
>TRBV5-6|NA|NA|TRBJ2-1
CASSLEGPTYNEQFF
TGTGCCAGCAGCCTGGAGGGCCCTACTTACAATGAGCAGTTCTTC
>TRBV15|NA|NA|TRBJ2-6
CATSREGVGANVLTF
TGTGCCACCAGCAGAGAGGGCGTTGGGGCCAACGTCCTGACTTTC
>TRBV19|NA|TRBD2|TRBJ2-2
CASSILAGTSAGELFF
TGTGCCAGTAGTATTCTGGCTGGGACTAGCGCCGGGGAGCTGTTTTTT
>TRBV7-9|NA|NA|TRBJ1-5
CASSLAEYSNQPQHF
TGTGCCAGCAGCTTAGCAGAATATAGCAATCAGCCCCAGCATTTT
>TRBV2|once|TRBD1|TRBJ2-1
CASGTGLLFNEQFF
TGTGCCAGCGGGACAGGGCTTCTCTTCAATGAGCAGTTCTTC
>TRBV7-2|few|NA|TRBJ1-5
CASSSRTAQPQHF
TGTGCCAGCAGCTCTCGGACAGCGCAGCCCCAGCATTTT
>TRBV27|NA|NA|TRBJ1-2
CASSLQGARADYGYTF
TGTGCCAGCAGTTTACAAGGGGCGCGCGCCGACTATGGCTACACCTTC
>TRBV18|NA|NA|TRBJ1-1
CASSPRGGGTEAFF
TGTGCCAGCTCACCACGAGGGGGAGGTACTGAAGCTTTCTTT
>TRBV30|NA|NA|TRBJ2-7
CAWRTALYEQYF
TGTGCCTGGAGGACGGCGCTCTACGAGCAGTACTTC
>TRBV5-1|NA|TRBD1|TRBJ1-1
CASSLRGTGVENTEAFF
TGCGCCAGCAGCCTGAGAGGGACAGGGGTAGAGAACACTGAAGCTTTCTTT
>TRBV30|NA|NA|TRBJ1-5
CAWSSGIANQPQHF
TGTGCCTGGAGTTCGGGAATCGCCAATCAGCCCCAGCATTTT
>TRBV7-9|once|NA|TRBJ1-3
CASMEGYGNTIYF
TGTGCCAGCATGGAGGGGTACGGAAACACCATATATTTT
>TRBV12-3/TRBV12-4|once|NA|TRBJ2-7
CASSRGGAYEQYF
TGTGCCAGCAGTAGAGGGGGGGCCTACGAGCAGTACTTC
>TRBV5-1|NA|NA|TRBJ1-1
CASSSQLITEAFF
TGCGCCAGCAGTTCCCAGTTAATTACTGAAGCTTTCTTT
>TRBV5-1|NA|TRBD2|TRBJ2-3
CASSSSTSGRADTQYF
TGCGCCAGCAGCTCCTCGACTAGCGGGAGGGCAGATACGCAGTATTTT
>TRBV7-8|NA|NA|TRBJ1-3
CASSLVGGVDTIYF
TGTGCCAGCAGCTTAGTTGGAGGGGTAGACACCATATATTTT
>TRBV9|NA|NA|TRBJ1-2
CASSQLWGYTF
TGTGCCAGCAGCCAACTATGGGGCTACACCTTC
>TRBV9|NA|TRBD1|TRBJ2-5
CASSRAQGAETQYF
TGTGCCAGCAGCAGAGCGCAGGGGGCGGAGACCCAGTACTTC
>TRBV28|NA|TRBD2|TRBJ2-1
CAINGRGPNEQFF
TGTGCCATAAACGGGAGGGGCCCCAATGAGCAGTTCTTC
>TRBV5-1|NA|NA|TRBJ1-1
CASSLLLGRTTTEAFF
TGCGCCAGCAGCTTGCTGTTGGGCCGAACGACCACTGAAGCTTTCTTT
>TRBV6-5|NA|TRBD1|TRBJ2-3
CASSLQGLDTQYF
TGTGCCAGCAGTCTACAGGGGTTGGATACGCAGTATTTT
>TRBV19|once|NA|TRBJ2-7
CASSQGAYYEQYF
TGTGCCAGTAGTCAGGGTGCTTACTACGAGCAGTACTTC
>TRBV24-1|NA|NA|TRBJ2-7
CATSVLGQGITRWAYEQYF
TGTGCCACCAGTGTCTTGGGGCAGGGAATCACCCGGTGGGCCTACGAGCAGTACTTC
>TRBV6-5|NA|NA|TRBJ1-2
CASSYAGSGYTF
TGTGCCAGCAGTTACGCCGGGAGTGGCTACACCTTC
>TRBV30|NA|NA|TRBJ2-1
CAWSVGHEQFF
TGTGCCTGGAGTGTCGGCCATGAGCAGTTCTTC
>TRBV7-3|few|NA|TRBJ1-1
CASSSVGGLNTEAFF
TGTGCCAGCAGCTCAGTCGGCGGACTGAACACTGAAGCTTTCTTT
>TRBV18|NA|NA|TRBJ1-2
CASSPGAGKGYTF
TGTGCCAGCTCACCAGGGGCAGGTAAAGGCTACACCTTC
>TRBV6-5|NA|TRBD2|TRBJ2-1
CAIASGRIGEQFF
TGTGCCATCGCTAGCGGGAGGATAGGGGAGCAGTTCTTC
>TRBV6-5|NA|TRBD2|TRBJ2-2
CASSSRGGGTGELFF
TGTGCCAGCAGCTCCCGGGGGGGAGGCACCGGGGAGCTGTTTTTT
>TRBV7-9|NA|NA|TRBJ2-7
CASSLAQPQGHSYEQYF
TGTGCCAGCAGCTTAGCGCAGCCCCAGGGGCACTCCTACGAGCAGTACTTC
>TRBV2|NA|TRBD2|TRBJ2-2
CASSGLAGNTGELFF
TGTGCCAGCAGCGGACTAGCGGGGAACACCGGGGAGCTGTTTTTT